These 14 T cell receptor beta chains were all obtained from the same sample, sequenced in a study of OX40 agonist ivuxolimab in advanced cancers. Libraries were prepared by immunoSEQ multiplex PCR; TCRdb keeps only in-frame clonotypes and omits some of them. This table has tens of thousands of clones, about 85% appearing once. Sequenced here: CD4+ or CD8+ T cells sorted from blood, sampled in a trial of the OX40 agonist ivuxolimab. These receptors were obtained from an adult with an advanced solid tumor such as melanoma, head and neck, liver or kidney cancer.

The J gene is TRBJ2-2, the V gene TRBV4-1; 10 bases align to TRBD2. V shed 4 bases, J shed 2 bases, and the junction held 10 bases outside the gene matches. The germline gives CDR1 MGHRA, CDR2 YSYEKL. This CDR3 has 18 residues. The CDR3 sequence is CASSPAAGLAANTGELFF. In DNA form, the CDR3 reads TGCGCCAGCAGCCCCGCCGCCGGACTAGCGGCCAACACCGGGGAGCTGTTTTTT.

The chain joins TRBV6-1 to TRBJ1-1, with no clear D. Germline V gives CDR1 MNHNS, CDR2 SASEGT. This CDR3 has 14 amino acids. V lost 3 bases and J lost 0, with 8 bases in between. The CDR3 protein is CASSEMGMNTEAFF. The CDR3 region has the DNA TGTGCCAGCAGTGAGATGGGGATGAACACTGAAGCTTTCTTT.

This clone was detected only once. The V call is TRBV5-1, the J call TRBJ2-5, with 7 positions matching TRBD2. The closer fit of TRBJ2-7 to the DNA end suggests the J call may be wrong. Germline V gene data show CDR1 as SGHRS and CDR2 as YFSETQ. CDR3 size: 14 residues. The CDR3 region is CASSGGLGAYEQYF. The CDR3 bases are TGCGCCAGCAGCGGCGGACTAGGGGCATACGAGCAGTACTTC.

V and J are TRBV28 and TRBJ1-2; weak D call: TRBD1 (6 bases). Germline lookup yields CDR1 MDHEN and CDR2 SYDVKM. This CDR3 has 13 residues. The V end lost 4 bases, the J end lost 6 bases, and 12 bases lay between the germline ends. CDR3 nucleotides: TGTGCCAGCAGTTCGACAGGATACGATGGCTACACCTTC. This encodes CASSSTGYDGYTF.

The chain combines TRBV27 with TRBJ2-3; the D gene is possibly TRBD1 (5 bases). Between the trimmed V and J ends, which lost 1 base and 3 bases, there was a span of 17 bases. CDR1 and CDR2 (germline): MNHEY, SMNVEV (reference sequence). This CDR3 is 17 amino acids long. CDR3 residues: CASSLFLGFRGTDTQYF. The CDR3 DNA follows: TGTGCCAGCAGTTTATTTCTGGGCTTTAGGGGTACAGATACGCAGTATTTT.

This clone was detected only once. The rearrangement uses TRBV19 and TRBJ2-4; D gene ambiguous. The CDR3 has 13 residues. Looked up from germline, CDR1 is LNHDA and CDR2 is SQIVND (reference sequence). The V end was cut by 3 bases, the J end by 0 bases, with 3 bases between. The CDR3 DNA follows: TGTGCCAGTAGTATTGTAGCCAAAAACATTCAGTACTTC. Its translation: CASSIVAKNIQYF.

This chain links TRBV11-2 with TRBJ2-1; D is uncertain. The CDR3 runs to 13 residues. The germline V gene has CDR1 SGHAT and CDR2 FQNNGV. V lost 0 bases and J 9 bases, leaving 9 bases between the germline ends. This CDR3 is CASSLESDTEQFF. CDR3 bases: TGTGCCAGCAGCTTAGAATCTGATACTGAGCAGTTCTTC.

The J gene is TRBJ1-2, the V gene TRBV5-1; 7 bases match TRBD1. CDR1 SGHRS and CDR2 YFSETQ come from the germline V gene. V gave up 5 bases and J gave up 7 bases; unmatched junction bases: 11. The CDR3 has 14 amino acids. This CDR3 is CASRDGTEYRGYTF. The CDR3 DNA is TGCGCCAGCAGAGACGGGACAGAGTACCGTGGCTACACCTTC.

V usage is TRBV5-1 and J usage is TRBJ2-5, with D possibly TRBD2 on 6 matching bases. V lost 1 base, J lost 4 bases, and 14 bases lay in between. Germline V gene data show CDR1 as SGHRS and CDR2 as YFSETQ. This CDR3 region has 15 residues. The CDR3 sequence is CASSLSGRNGETQYF. The CDR3 bases are TGCGCCAGCAGCTTGTCAGGGAGGAACGGAGAGACCCAGTACTTC.

The rearrangement uses TRBV19 and TRBJ2-7; the D gene could be TRBD1 or TRBD2 (6 bases each). Per germline, CDR1 LNHDA and CDR2 SQIVND (reference sequence). The CDR3 runs to 11 residues. Trimming stripped 7 bases from V and 4 bases from J, with 8 bases between. CDR3 sequence (DNA): TGTGCCAGTAAAGGGGGGTACGAGCAGTACTTC. It specifies CASKGGYEQYF.

J is TRBJ2-6 and V is TRBV2; maybe TRBD2 (5 bases). There are 16 residues in the CDR3. Germline loops: CDR1 SNHLY, CDR2 FYNNEI. V gave up 2 bases and J gave up 2 bases, with 10 bases separating them. The CDR3, as DNA: TGTGCCAGCAGTGAACATGTCGGGGCTGGGGCCAACGTCCTGACTTTC. It is translated as CASSEHVGAGANVLTF.

The DNA of the CDR3 is TGCGCCAGCAGCTCCCAGGGGGACACTGAAGCTTTCTTT. It translates to CASSSQGDTEAFF. The V gene is TRBV5-1, the J gene TRBJ1-1; TRBD1 aligns across 7 bases. J gave up 3 bases and V 3 bases, and 2 bases lay outside the gene matches. This CDR3 contains 13 residues. Per germline, CDR1 SGHRS and CDR2 YFSETQ.

The chain joins TRBV11-3 to TRBJ2-1; 14 nucleotides line up with TRBD2. CDR1 and CDR2 (germline): SGHNT, YENEEA. The CDR3 consists of 17 residues. V trimming: 4 bases; J trimming: 7 bases; junction bases outside the gene matches: 9. The CDR3 bases are TGTGCCAGCAGCTCTTTGACTAGCGGGAGGGCCGGGAATGAGCAGTTCTTC. Translation gives CASSSLTSGRAGNEQFF.

Only one count was recorded for this clone. The CDR3 sequence: CASSRDLTYEQYF. The CDR3 nucleotides are TGTGCCAGCAGTCGGGACTTAACCTACGAGCAGTACTTC. The chain uses TRBV2 and TRBJ2-7; possibly TRBD2 for D (6 bases). Trimming cost V 5 bases and J 2 bases, with 10 bases left between them. There are 13 residues in the CDR3. From germline, CDR1 is SNHLY and CDR2 FYNNEI.